Detailed here is one T cell receptor beta chain. This clone was detected only once. This clone's antigen is unknown. No much larger clone exists at a distance of one base, and base qualities are not known. Samples from volunteer blood donors who had recovered from COVID-19 were contributed by a second Seattle source. Each collaborating institution followed its own protocols to collect whole blood in K2EDTA tubes. For TCRbeta analysis, collaborators shipped samples in one of three forms: frozen whole blood, isolated PBMCs, or DNA extracted from either of those sample types. TCRbeta CDR3 regions were amplified from genomic DNA using the immunoSEQ Assay, a bias-controlled multiplex PCR. Under the source paper's analysis protocol: The number of nucleated cells in each sample was estimated from the amplification of reference gene primers within the assay. To quantify the absolute abundance of each unique TCRbeta CDR3 rearrangement, sequence reads were collapsed and filtered. For each sample, productive Simpson clonality was calculated as the square root of Simpson's diversity index across productive rearrangements. TCRdb holds this immuneACCESS table with in-frame rearrangements only. Some clones are missing; in checked studies, unresolved V genes explain under half, and the rest has no known cause. V and J calls and clone size are those listed in that table; D and trimming were worked out from the DNA. This sample has approximately 220,000 clones in its table, and just under 90% of those were observed once. The ten largest clonotypes hold roughly 6.2% of the sample.

CDR1 and CDR2 (MNHEY, SVGAGI) derive from the germline V gene. Counted from cysteine to phenylalanine, this CDR3 has 15 amino acids. Just the 45-base CDR3 DNA is kept, in frame starting at base 1. V is cut by 6 bases and J by 3 bases, and the space between the germline ends is 12 bases. The sample originates from a study of blood T cell repertoires in COVID-19 (TCRdb year 2020). Regarding the study in general: Samples covering the acute and convalescent phases of COVID-19 were provided by collaborators in the United States, Italy and Spain. The material from the prospective study consisted of cDNA or gDNA derived from T cells, B-cell-depleted T cells, or PBMCs. The dataset comprised deeply sampled blood TCRbeta repertoires from subjects exposed to, actively infected with, or recovered from COVID-19. A freely available public database, intended as a resource for researchers studying the immune response to SARS-CoV-2, is where the repertoires were released. Samples were obtained from the ongoing ImmuneRACE study (first 160 participants) and from approximately 1,200 subjects provided by 6 global collaborators. A de-identified subject ID, COVID-19 status, age in years and sex were almost always included in the sample metadata. HLA class I and class II types, where available, came from metadata supplied by the sample provider rather than from assay-based typing.

Broader findings and caveats from the paper: Clinical and demographic metadata were provided uncurated, with the amount varying by source and participant.

The sample taken for sequencing was peripheral blood. The sequence joins TRBV6-5 to TRBJ1-6; too little of a D gene remains to name it. The sequence was obtained from a man aged 60-69 years who had recovered from COVID-19. The encoded CDR3 is CASSPRSDYNSPLHF. The sequence in DNA is TGTGCCAGCAGCCCCAGATCAGACTATAATTCACCCCTCCACTTT.